Listed below are T cell receptor beta chains from one sample, sequenced in a study of cytomegalovirus exposure and HLA in healthy donors. TCRdb keeps only in-frame clones here, not all; method: immunoSEQ multiplex PCR. The sample shows fewer than 200,000 clones, roughly 82% of them seen only once. Sequenced input: PBMCs. The receptors shown here come from a woman between 45 and 60 years old in good health and CMV-seropositive. Both conserved end residues are part of each CDR3. D genes are given only for firm matches. A clone size is listed for some rows: how often the clone was seen (once, few, many), or a class if it is expanded.

abundance,len,v_gene,j_gene,d_gene,CDR3nt,CDR3aa
NA,15,TRBV7-9,TRBJ2-7,NA,TGTGCCAGCAGCCCCCAGAGGTCCGAGGGCTACGAGCAGTACTTC,CASSPQRSEGYEQYF
NA,13,TRBV5-1,TRBJ1-6,NA,TGCGCCAGCAGCTTGGCAGGACTTTCACCCCTCCACTTT,CASSLAGLSPLHF
NA,16,TRBV7-9,TRBJ1-2,TRBD1,TGTGCCAGCAGCTTAGCGGGAAGGACAGGTCAATATGGCTACACCTTC,CASSLAGRTGQYGYTF
NA,15,TRBV2,TRBJ2-7,NA,TGTGCCAGCAGCGAGGGAGTTACAACAGCCTACGAGCAGTACTTC,CASSEGVTTAYEQYF
NA,16,TRBV5-1,TRBJ2-5,NA,TGCGCCAGCAGCTTCGGAGGCCGCCTGGGAGAAGAGACCCAGTACTTC,CASSFGGRLGEETQYF
NA,14,TRBV7-9,TRBJ1-1,NA,TGTGCCAGCACCTCCCAGGGGTCAGACACTGAAGCTTTCTTT,CASTSQGSDTEAFF
NA,14,TRBV12-2,TRBJ1-1,NA,TGTGCAAGTCGCTCATATGACGGAGACACTGAAGCTTTCTTT,CASRSYDGDTEAFF
few,18,TRBV4-1,TRBJ2-2,NA,TGCGCCAGCACGTCACAAGGGGGGGGACATGCCCTCACCGGGGAGCTGTTTTTT,CASTSQGGGHALTGELFF
few,13,TRBV6-5,TRBJ2-5,NA,TGTGCCAGCAGACCTACAGGACAAGAGACCCAGTACTTC,CASRPTGQETQYF
once,12,TRBV2,TRBJ1-1,NA,TGTGCCAGCCGAGGAGGGGACACTGAAGCTTTCTTT,CASRGGDTEAFF
NA,16,TRBV5-1,TRBJ2-3,TRBD1,TGCGCCAGCAGCTTGGCATGGCAGGGGGTAACAGATACGCAGTATTTT,CASSLAWQGVTDTQYF
NA,16,TRBV5-1,TRBJ2-1,TRBD1,TGCGCCAGCAGCTTTGTCCGAGACAGGGGGCACAATGAGCAGTTCTTC,CASSFVRDRGHNEQFF
NA,16,TRBV30,TRBJ1-2,NA,TGTGCCTGGAGTGTAGAAGGGCGGCAATCGGGGTATGGCTACACCTTC,CAWSVEGRQSGYGYTF
NA,16,TRBV18,TRBJ2-2,TRBD2,TGTGCCAGCTCACCACCCAGCGGGGGGGCTTCCGGGGAGCTGTTTTTT,CASSPPSGGASGELFF
NA,14,TRBV5-1,TRBJ1-1,NA,TGCGCCAGCAGCTTCGACGGACAGAACACTGAAGCTTTCTTT,CASSFDGQNTEAFF
NA,12,TRBV2,TRBJ1-2,TRBD1,TGTGCCAGCGACTTGACAGGGAGAGGCTACACCTTC,CASDLTGRGYTF